This TCR beta chain was retrieved from a study of T cells in Graves' hyperthyroidism and ophthalmopathy. This clonotype occurred many times. Its specificity is not known. From RNA transcripts, TCR beta CDR3 regions were amplified. A set of HTBI primers served as the primers for a first-round RT-PCR of the TCR CDR3. TCRdb reprocessed the multiplex PCR reads via MiXCR and lists one record per CDR3 protein. The sample includes about 300,000 distinct CDR3 sequences, approximately 18% of them seen just once. The ends were cut back, 2 bases at V and 5 bases at J, with 15 bases in the middle. The CDR3 spans 15 residues. CDR1 is WNHNN, CDR2 SYGVQD, per germline (reference sequence). Study outcomes and limitations: Most thyroid clonotypes expanded above 0.001 appeared in blood too.

This chain connects TRBV10-1 to TRBJ2-5, with D perhaps matching TRBD1 (6 bases). The sample taken for sequencing was blood. This sequence was found in a man in his fifties with Graves' ophthalmopathy. CDR3 nucleotides: TGCGCCAGCAGTGAGGGGGGCGCTTCGGGGGAGACCCAGTACTTC. Encoded protein: CASSEGGASGETQYF.